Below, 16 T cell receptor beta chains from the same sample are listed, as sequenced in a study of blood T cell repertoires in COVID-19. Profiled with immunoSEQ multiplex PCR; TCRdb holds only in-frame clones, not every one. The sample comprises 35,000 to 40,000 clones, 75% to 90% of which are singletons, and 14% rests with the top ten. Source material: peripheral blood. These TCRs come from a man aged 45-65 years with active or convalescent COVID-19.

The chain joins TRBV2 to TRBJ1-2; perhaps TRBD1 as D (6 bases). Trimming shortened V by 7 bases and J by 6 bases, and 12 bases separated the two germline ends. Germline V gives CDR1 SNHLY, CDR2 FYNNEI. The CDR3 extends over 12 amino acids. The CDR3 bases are TGTGCCAGCACAGGGGTTGTGGATGGCTACACCTTC. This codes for CASTGVVDGYTF.

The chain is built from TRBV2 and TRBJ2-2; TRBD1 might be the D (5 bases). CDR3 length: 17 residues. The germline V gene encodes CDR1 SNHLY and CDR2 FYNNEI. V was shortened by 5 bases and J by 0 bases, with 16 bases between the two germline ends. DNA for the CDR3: TGTGCCAGCAGTCCCCCCCTGGGGCGTACGAACACCGGGGAGCTGTTTTTT. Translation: CASSPPLGRTNTGELFF.

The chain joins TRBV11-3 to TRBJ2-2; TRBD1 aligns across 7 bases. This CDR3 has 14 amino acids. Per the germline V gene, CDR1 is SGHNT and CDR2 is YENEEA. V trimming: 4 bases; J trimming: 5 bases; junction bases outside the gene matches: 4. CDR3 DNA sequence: TGTGCCAGCAGCTCTAACAGGGGTACCGGGGAGCTGTTTTTT. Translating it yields CASSSNRGTGELFF.

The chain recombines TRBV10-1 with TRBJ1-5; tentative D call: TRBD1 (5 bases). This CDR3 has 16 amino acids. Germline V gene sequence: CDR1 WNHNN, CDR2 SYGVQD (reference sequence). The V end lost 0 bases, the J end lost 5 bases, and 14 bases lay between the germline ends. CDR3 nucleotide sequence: TGCGCCAGCAGTGAGTCAGGCAGGAGGGACCATCAGCCCCAGCATTTT. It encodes CASSESGRRDHQPQHF.

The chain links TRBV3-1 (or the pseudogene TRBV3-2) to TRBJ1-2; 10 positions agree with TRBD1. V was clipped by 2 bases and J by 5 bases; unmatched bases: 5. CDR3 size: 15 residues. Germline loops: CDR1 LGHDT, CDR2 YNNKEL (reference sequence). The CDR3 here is CASSQTRTGGYGYTF. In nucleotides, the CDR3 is TGTGCCAGCAGCCAAACTCGGACAGGGGGATATGGCTACACCTTC.

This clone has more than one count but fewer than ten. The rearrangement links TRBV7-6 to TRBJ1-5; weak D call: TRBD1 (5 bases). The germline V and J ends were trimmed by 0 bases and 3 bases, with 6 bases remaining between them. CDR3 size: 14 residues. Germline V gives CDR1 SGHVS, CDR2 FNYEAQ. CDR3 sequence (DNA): TGTGCCAGCAGCTTAGCGGGGCCCAATCAGCCCCAGCATTTT. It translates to CASSLAGPNQPQHF.

CDR3 sequence: CASTKGGGNYGYTF. The CDR3 bases are TGTGCCAGCACCAAGGGGGGGGGTAACTATGGCTACACCTTC. The J gene is TRBJ1-2, the V gene TRBV27, with D possibly being TRBD1 (6 bases). Looked up from germline, CDR1 is MNHEY and CDR2 is SMNVEV (reference sequence). The CDR3 totals 14 residues. V lost 7 bases, J lost 1 base, and 13 bases lay in between.

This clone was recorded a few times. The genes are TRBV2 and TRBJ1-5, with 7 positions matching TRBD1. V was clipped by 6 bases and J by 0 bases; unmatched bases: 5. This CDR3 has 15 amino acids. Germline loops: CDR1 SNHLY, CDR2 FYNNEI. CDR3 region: CASRRQGNSNQPQHF. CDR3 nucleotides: TGTGCCAGCAGAAGACAGGGCAATAGCAATCAGCCCCAGCATTTT. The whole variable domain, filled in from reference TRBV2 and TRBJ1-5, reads EPEVTQTPSHQVTQMGQEVILRCVPISNHLYFYWYRQILGQKVEFLVSFYNNEISEKSEIFDDQFSVERPDGSNFTLKIRSTKLEDSAMYFCASRRQGNSNQPQHFGDGTRLSIL.

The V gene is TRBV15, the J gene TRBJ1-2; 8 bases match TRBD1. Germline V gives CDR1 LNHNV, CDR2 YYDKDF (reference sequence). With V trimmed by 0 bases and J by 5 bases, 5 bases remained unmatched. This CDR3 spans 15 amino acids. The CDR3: CATSRDGQGMYGYTF. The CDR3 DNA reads TGTGCCACCAGCAGAGATGGACAGGGAATGTATGGCTACACCTTC.

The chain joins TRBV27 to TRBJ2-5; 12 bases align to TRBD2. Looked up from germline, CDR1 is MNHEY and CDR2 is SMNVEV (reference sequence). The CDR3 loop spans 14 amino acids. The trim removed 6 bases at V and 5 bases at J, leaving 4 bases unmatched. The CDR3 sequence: CASRLAGGRETQYF. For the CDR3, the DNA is TGTGCCAGCAGGCTAGCGGGGGGGCGGGAGACCCAGTACTTC.

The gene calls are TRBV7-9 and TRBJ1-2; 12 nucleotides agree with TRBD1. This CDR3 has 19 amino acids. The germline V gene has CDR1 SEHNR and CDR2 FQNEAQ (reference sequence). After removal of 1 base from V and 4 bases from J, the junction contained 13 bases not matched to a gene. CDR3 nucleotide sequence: TGTGCCAGCAGCTTAGTTCGAGGGACAGGGGGCGCAAAGGGCTATGGCTACACCTTC. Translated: CASSLVRGTGGAKGYGYTF.

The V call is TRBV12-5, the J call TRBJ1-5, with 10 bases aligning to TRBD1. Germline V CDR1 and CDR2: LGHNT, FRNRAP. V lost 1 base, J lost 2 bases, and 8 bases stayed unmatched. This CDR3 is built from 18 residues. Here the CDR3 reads CASGLGGQGQIGNQPQHF. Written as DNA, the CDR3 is TGTGCTAGTGGTTTGGGGGGACAGGGGCAAATCGGCAATCAGCCCCAGCATTTT.

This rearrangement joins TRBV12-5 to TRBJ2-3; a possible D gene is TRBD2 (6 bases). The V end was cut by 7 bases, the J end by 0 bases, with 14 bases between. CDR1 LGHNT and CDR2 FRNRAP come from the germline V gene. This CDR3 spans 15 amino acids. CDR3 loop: CASAGGDLSTDTQYF. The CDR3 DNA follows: TGTGCTAGTGCCGGGGGTGACCTAAGCACAGATACGCAGTATTTT.

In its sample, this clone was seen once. DNA for the CDR3: TGCGCCAGCAGCTTAGGGGATGCAACAGATACGCAGTATTTT. Amino acid sequence: CASSLGDATDTQYF. The chain joins TRBV5-1 to TRBJ2-3; weak D call: TRBD1 (5 bases). The V end was cut by 2 bases, the J end by 3 bases, with 10 bases between. CDR1 and CDR2 (germline): SGHRS, YFSETQ. This CDR3 is built from 14 residues. Full variable domain (rest looked up from reference TRBV5-1 and TRBJ2-3): KAGVTQTPRYLIKTRGQQVTLSCSPISGHRSVSWYQQTPGQGLQFLFEYFSETQRNKGNFPGRFSGRQFSNSRSEMNVSTLELGDSALYLCASSLGDATDTQYFGPGTRLTVL.

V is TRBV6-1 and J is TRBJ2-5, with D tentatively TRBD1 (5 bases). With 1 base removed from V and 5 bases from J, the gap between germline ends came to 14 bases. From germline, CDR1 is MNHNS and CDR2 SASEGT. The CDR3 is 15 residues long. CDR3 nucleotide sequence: TGTGCCAGCAGTGAAGGTTCTGCAGGGTGGGAGACCCAGTACTTC. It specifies CASSEGSAGWETQYF.

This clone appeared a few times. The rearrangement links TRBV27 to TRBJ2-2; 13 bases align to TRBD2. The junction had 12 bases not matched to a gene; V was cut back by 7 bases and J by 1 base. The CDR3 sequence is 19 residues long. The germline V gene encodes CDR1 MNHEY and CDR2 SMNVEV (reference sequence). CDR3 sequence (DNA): TGTGCCAGCACCATGCGTGGACTAGCGGGGGTTAAGAACACCGGGGAGCTGTTTTTT. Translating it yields CASTMRGLAGVKNTGELFF.